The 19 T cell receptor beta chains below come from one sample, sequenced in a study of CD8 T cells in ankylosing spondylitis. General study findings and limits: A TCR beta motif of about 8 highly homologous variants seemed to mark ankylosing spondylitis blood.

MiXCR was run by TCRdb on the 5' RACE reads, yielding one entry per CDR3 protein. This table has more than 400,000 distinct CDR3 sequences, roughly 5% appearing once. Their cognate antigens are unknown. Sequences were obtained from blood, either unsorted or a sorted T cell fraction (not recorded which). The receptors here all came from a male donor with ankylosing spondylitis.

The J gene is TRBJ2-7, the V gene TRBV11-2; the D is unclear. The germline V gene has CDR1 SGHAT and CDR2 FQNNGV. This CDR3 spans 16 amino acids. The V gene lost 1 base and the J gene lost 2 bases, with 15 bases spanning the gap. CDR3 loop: CASSLVRSPVPYEQYF. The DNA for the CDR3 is TGTGCCAGCAGCTTAGTACGCAGCCCAGTCCCCTACGAGCAGTACTTC.

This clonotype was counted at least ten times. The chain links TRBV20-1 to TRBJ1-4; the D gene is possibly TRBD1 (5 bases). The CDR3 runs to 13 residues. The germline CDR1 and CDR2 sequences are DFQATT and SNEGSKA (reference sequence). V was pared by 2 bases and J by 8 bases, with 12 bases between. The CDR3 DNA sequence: TGCAGTGCTAGAACGGACACCGACGAAAAACTGTTTTTT. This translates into CSARTDTDEKLFF.

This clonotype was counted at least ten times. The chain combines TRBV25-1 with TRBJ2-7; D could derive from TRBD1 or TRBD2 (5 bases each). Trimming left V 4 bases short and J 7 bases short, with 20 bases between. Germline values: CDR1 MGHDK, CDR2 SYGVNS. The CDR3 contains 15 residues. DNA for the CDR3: TGTGCCAGCAGTGTTTCCGGGACGGCCTTACGGGAGCAGTACTTC. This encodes CASSVSGTALREQYF.

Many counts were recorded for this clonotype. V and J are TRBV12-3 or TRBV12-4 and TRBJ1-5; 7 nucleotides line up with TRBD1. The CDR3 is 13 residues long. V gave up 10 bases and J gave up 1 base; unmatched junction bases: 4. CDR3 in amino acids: CATRGESNQPQHF. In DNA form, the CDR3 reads TGTGCCACCAGGGGGGAGAGCAATCAGCCCCAGCATTTT.

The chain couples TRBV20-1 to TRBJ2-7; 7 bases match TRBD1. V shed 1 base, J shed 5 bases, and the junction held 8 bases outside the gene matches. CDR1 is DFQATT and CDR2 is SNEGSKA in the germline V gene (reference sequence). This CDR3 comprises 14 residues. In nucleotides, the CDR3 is TGCAGTGCTAGAGGACAGGGTAGGGTTAACGAGCAGTACTTC. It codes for CSARGQGRVNEQYF.

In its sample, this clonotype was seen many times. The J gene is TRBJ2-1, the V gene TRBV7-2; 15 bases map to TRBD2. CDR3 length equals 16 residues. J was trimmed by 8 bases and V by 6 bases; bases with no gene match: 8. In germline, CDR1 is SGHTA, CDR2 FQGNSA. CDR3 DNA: TGTGCCAGCAGTAGGACTAGCGGGGGGGCCGGCTATGAGCAGTTCTTC. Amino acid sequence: CASSRTSGGAGYEQFF.

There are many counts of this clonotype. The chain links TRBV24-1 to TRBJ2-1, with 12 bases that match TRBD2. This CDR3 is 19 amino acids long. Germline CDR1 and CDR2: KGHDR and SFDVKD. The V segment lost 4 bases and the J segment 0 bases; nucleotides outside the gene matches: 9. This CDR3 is CATSDAGTSGQSSYNEQFF. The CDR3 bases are TGTGCCACCAGTGACGCCGGGACTAGCGGGCAGAGCTCCTACAATGAGCAGTTCTTC.

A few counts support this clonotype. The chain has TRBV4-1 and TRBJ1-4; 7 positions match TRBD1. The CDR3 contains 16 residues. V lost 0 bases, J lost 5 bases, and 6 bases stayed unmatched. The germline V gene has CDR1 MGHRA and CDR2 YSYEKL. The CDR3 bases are TGCGCCAGCAGCCAAGATTGGGCAGGGGGAAATGAAAAACTGTTTTTT. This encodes CASSQDWAGGNEKLFF.

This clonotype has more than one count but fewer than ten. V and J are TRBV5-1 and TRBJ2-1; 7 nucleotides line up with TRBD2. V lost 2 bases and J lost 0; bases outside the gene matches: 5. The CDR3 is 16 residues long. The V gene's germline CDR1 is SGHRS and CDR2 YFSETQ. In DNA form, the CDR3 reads TGCGCCAGCAGCTTTAGCGGGTCTAGCTCCTACAATGAGCAGTTCTTC. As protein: CASSFSGSSSYNEQFF.

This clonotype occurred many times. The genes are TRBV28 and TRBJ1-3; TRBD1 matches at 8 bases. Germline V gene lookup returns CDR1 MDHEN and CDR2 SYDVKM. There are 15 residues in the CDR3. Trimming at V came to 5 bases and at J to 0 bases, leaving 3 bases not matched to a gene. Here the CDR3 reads CASSPDRGSGNTIYF. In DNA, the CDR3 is TGTGCCAGCAGTCCTGACAGGGGCTCTGGAAACACCATATATTTT.

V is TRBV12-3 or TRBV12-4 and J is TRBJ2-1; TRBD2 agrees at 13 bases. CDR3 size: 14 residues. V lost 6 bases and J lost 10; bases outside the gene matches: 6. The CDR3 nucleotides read TGTGCCAGCAGCCCGGGACTAGCGGGGTTAGAGCAGTTCTTC. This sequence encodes CASSPGLAGLEQFF.

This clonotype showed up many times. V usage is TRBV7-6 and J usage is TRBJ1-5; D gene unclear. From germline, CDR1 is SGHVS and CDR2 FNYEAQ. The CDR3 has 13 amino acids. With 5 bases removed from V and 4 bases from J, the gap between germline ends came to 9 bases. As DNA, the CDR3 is TGTGCCAGCAGCCAGCTGCCTAATCAGCCCCAGCATTTT. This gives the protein CASSQLPNQPQHF.

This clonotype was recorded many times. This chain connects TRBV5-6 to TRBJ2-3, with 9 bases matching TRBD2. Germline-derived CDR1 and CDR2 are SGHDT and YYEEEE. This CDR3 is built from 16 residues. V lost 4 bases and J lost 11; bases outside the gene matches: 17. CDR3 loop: CASSLFLAGILWGQYF. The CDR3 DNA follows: TGTGCCAGCAGCCTATTTCTAGCGGGAATCCTATGGGGGCAGTATTTT.

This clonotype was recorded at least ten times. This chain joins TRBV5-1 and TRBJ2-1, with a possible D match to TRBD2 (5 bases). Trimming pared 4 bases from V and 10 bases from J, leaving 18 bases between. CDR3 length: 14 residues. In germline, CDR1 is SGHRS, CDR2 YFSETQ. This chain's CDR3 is CASSALAPPEEQFF. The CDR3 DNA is TGCGCCAGCAGCGCGCTAGCCCCTCCTGAGGAGCAGTTCTTC.

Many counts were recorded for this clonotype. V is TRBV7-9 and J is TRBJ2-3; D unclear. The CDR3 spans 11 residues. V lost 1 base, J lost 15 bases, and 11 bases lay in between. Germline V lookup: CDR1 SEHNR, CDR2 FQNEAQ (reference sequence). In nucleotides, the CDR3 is TGTGCCAGCAGCTTAGTCAGCAAGGAATATTTT. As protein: CASSLVSKEYF.

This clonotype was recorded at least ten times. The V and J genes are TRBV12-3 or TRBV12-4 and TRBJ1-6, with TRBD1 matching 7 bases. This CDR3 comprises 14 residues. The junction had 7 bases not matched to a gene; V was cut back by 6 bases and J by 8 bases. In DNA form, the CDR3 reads TGTGCCAGCAGAGCACAGGGGTTCGATTCACCCCTCCACTTT. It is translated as CASRAQGFDSPLHF.

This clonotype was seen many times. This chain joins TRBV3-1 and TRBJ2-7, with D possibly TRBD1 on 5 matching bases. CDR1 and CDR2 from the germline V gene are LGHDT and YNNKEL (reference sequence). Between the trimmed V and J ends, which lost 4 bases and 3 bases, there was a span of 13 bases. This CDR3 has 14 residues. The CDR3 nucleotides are TGTGCCAGCAGCCCCCGACAGTTCCTCTACGAGCAGTACTTC. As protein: CASSPRQFLYEQYF.

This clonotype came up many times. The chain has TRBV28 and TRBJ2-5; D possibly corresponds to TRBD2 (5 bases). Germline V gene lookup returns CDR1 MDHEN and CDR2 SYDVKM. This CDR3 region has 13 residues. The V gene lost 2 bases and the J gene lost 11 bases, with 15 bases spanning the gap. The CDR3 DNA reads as TGTGCCAGCAGTTTACCGTCCGACGGACTTCAGTACTTC. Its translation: CASSLPSDGLQYF.

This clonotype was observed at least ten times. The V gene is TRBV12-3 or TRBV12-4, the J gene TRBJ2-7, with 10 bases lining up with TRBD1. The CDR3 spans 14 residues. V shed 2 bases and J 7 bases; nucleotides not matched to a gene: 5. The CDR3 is CASSLRDRGREQYF. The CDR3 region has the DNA TGTGCCAGCAGTTTACGGGACAGGGGACGGGAGCAGTACTTC.